This T cell receptor beta chain emerged from a study of T cell responses to AZD1222 COVID-19 vaccine. V lost 5 bases and J 1 base, leaving 14 bases between the germline ends. This CDR3 spans 15 amino acids. Germline lookup yields CDR1 SEHNR and CDR2 FQNEAQ (reference sequence). Assay: immunoSEQ multiplex PCR; the TCRdb copy retains only in-frame clones and omits some. The data contain 160,000 or so clones, around nine tenths of them singletons. This sample comprised peripheral blood, obtained on day 0 of AZD1222 vaccination. The chain combines TRBV7-9 with TRBJ1-1; D ambiguous. This clonotype originated in an adult in good health. The CDR3 region is CASSVSPGANTEAFF. The CDR3, as DNA: TGTGCCAGCAGCGTCTCCCCAGGCGCGAACACTGAAGCTTTCTTT.